This TCR beta chain was captured in a study of T cells in Graves' hyperthyroidism and ophthalmopathy. It was RNA transcripts that yielded the amplified TCR beta CDR3 regions. The HTBI primer set drove a first-round RT-PCR of the TCR CDR3. Each CDR3 protein is one row after TCRdb ran MiXCR on the multiplex PCR reads. Of 250,000 to 300,000 distinct CDR3 sequences listed, approximately 16% were seen once; the top ten hold under 35%. The germline CDR1 and CDR2 sequences are DFQATT and SNEGSKA (reference sequence). The CDR3 runs to 13 residues. Study observations and caveats: Ophthalmopathy stood apart from stable hyperthyroidism in a 13 V-J model.

In this sample, this clonotype turned up many times. Its antigen remains unidentified. This chain links TRBV20-1 with TRBJ2-7; TRBD2 might be the D (7 bases). The sequenced sample consisted of blood. The receptor was derived from a woman in her fifties or sixties with Graves' hyperthyroidism that later progressed to Graves' ophthalmopathy. CDR3 in DNA: TGCAGCCCGTTAGGGAGGGGGGTACGCGAGCAGTACTTC. This gives the protein CSPLGRGVREQYF.